These T cell receptor beta chains were read from a single sample in a study of OX40 agonist ivuxolimab in advanced cancers. The data were produced by immunoSEQ multiplex PCR, yet TCRdb's version contains in-frame clones alone and is incomplete. Of 55,000 to 65,000 clones listed, 70% to 90% were seen once; the top ten hold over 2.5%. This specimen consisted of CD4+ or CD8+ T cells sorted from blood, obtained in a trial of the OX40 agonist ivuxolimab. These receptors were taken from an adult with an advanced solid tumor such as melanoma, head and neck, liver or kidney cancer. Each CDR3 is given with its conserved first and last residue. D genes are given only for firm matches. Clone size is not always given. Where it is, it says once, few, many or a class for expanded clones.

J	size	D	V	DNA	CDR3
TRBJ2-7	once	TRBD1	TRBV7-9	TGTGCCAGCAGCCCTGGACAGGAGGCCTACGAGCAGTACTTC	CASSPGQEAYEQYF
TRBJ1-2	-	TRBD1	TRBV28	TGTGCCAGCAGTCTACAGGGGGGTGATGGCTACACCTTC	CASSLQGGDGYTF
TRBJ2-1	-	TRBD1	TRBV10-3	TGTGCCACATACCGGGACAGGGGCTACAATGAGCAGTTCTTC	CATYRDRGYNEQFF
TRBJ2-3	-	-	TRBV30	TGTGCCTGGAGTGTACGGCCCCCCGGGGATACGCAGTATTTT	CAWSVRPPGDTQYF
TRBJ2-3	-	TRBD2	TRBV4-1	TGCGCCAGCAGCCAGACTAGCGGGAGTGCAGATACGCAGTATTTT	CASSQTSGSADTQYF
TRBJ2-6	few	-	TRBV1	TGCACCAGCAGCCAAGAGAGACAGGGGGGAGATGGGGCCAACGTCCTGACTTTC	CTSSQERQGGDGANVLTF
TRBJ1-5	-	TRBD1	TRBV19	TGTGCCAGTAGTTACCAAGGACAGGGATGGCCCCAGCATTTT	CASSYQGQGWPQHF
TRBJ1-2	once	TRBD1	TRBV5-1	TGCGCCAGCAGCTTAGGAACAGGGGGCCTCTATGGCTACACCTTC	CASSLGTGGLYGYTF
TRBJ1-2	-	-	TRBV4-3	TGCGCCAGCAGCCATCAACTCAGGGACGGGAAAAACTATGGCTACACCTTC	CASSHQLRDGKNYGYTF
TRBJ2-7	-	-	TRBV28	TGTGCCAGCAAGAGGGCCTACGAGCAGTACTTC	CASKRAYEQYF
TRBJ2-4	once	-	TRBV5-1	TGCGCCAACCGCTTCCTCCTAGCCAAAAACATTCAGTACTTC	CANRFLLAKNIQYF
TRBJ2-1	-	-	TRBV12-2	TGTGCAAGTCGCCTAAAGCGGGAGGATTACAATGAGCAGTTCTTC	CASRLKREDYNEQFF
TRBJ2-1	-	-	TRBV29-1	TGCAGCACGAGGTACAATGAGCAGTTCTTC	CSTRYNEQFF
TRBJ2-7	-	-	TRBV6-1	TGTGCCAGCAGTGAAGCGGAACACTACGAGCAGTACTTC	CASSEAEHYEQYF
TRBJ1-5	-	-	TRBV12-5	TGTGCTAGTGGATACCAGCCCCAGCATTTT	CASGYQPQHF
TRBJ2-3	once	-	TRBV28	TGTGCCAGCAGTCCCCGGTGGGATACGCAGTATTTT	CASSPRWDTQYF
TRBJ1-1	-	-	TRBV6-1	TGTGCCAGCAGTGAACCGGGTTTAGGACATACTGAAGCTTTCTTT	CASSEPGLGHTEAFF
TRBJ1-1	-	TRBD1	TRBV11-3	TGTGCCAGCAGCTTACGACAGGGTGACACTGAAGCTTTCTTT	CASSLRQGDTEAFF
TRBJ2-2	once	-	TRBV10-3	TGTGCCACCGGGACACAGACCGGGGAGCTGTTTTTT	CATGTQTGELFF
TRBJ2-3	-	-	TRBV19	TGTGCCAGTAGTATCCGGCAGACAGATACGCAGTATTTT	CASSIRQTDTQYF
TRBJ1-1	-	TRBD1	TRBV19	TGTGCCACCGGGACAGGGATGACTGAAGCTTTCTTT	CATGTGMTEAFF
TRBJ2-5	-	TRBD1	TRBV20-1	TGCAGTGCCTTCCAGGGGGCCCAGTACTTC	CSAFQGAQYF
TRBJ2-1	once	TRBD2	TRBV12-5	TGTGCTAGTGGTTTGGTACTTTCGGAGCGGGAGGTCTACAATGAGCAGTTCTTC	CASGLVLSEREVYNEQFF